Listed below are T cell receptor beta chains from one sample, sequenced in a study of response to subunit inactivated influenza vaccine. TCRdb re-called the RT-PCR reads through MiXCR, storing one row per CDR3 protein. This table has roughly 760,000 distinct CDR3 sequences, about 20% appearing once. Sequences were derived from PBMCs from blood, sampled 5 to 6 days after vaccination. Receptor source: a man aged 45-60 years who received an inactivated influenza vaccine. CDR3s include the opening cysteine and the closing phenylalanine or tryptophan. D genes are given only for firm matches. Only part of the rows carry a size: once, few, many, or a class if the clone is expanded.

>NA|TRBJ2-3|TRBV28|TRBD1
TGTGCCAGCAGTACTCGACAGGGCCAAAGCACAGATACGCAGTATTTT
CASSTRQGQSTDTQYF
>NA|TRBJ2-7|TRBV4-3|TRBD2
TGCGCCAGCAGCCAGGAAGTAGTGGGGCTAGCGGGAGCCCACGAGCAGTACTTC
CASSQEVVGLAGAHEQYF
>few|TRBJ2-7|TRBV21-1|NA
TGTGCCAGCAGCAAATCGAGGGACGGCTACTACGAGCAGTACTTC
CASSKSRDGYYEQYF
>many|TRBJ1-2|TRBV12-3/TRBV12-4|TRBD1
TGTGCCAGCAGTCGAGGTCACAGGGGATATGGCTACACCTTC
CASSRGHRGYGYTF
>NA|TRBJ1-5|TRBV7-9|TRBD1
TGTGCCAGCAGCCCTGGGACAGTCAACCGTCATCAGTCCCAGCATTTT
CASSPGTVNRHQSQHF
>few|TRBJ1-1|TRBV28|NA
TGTGCCAGCAGTACCTTAGGAAACACTGAAGCTTTCTTT
CASSTLGNTEAFF
>few|TRBJ2-5|TRBV6-5|TRBD2
TGTGCCAGCAGTTACGGGGGGCGTAGCGGGGGCGAGACCCAGTACTTC
CASSYGGRSGGETQYF
>NA|TRBJ2-7|TRBV6-1|NA
TGTGCCAGCAGTATGCCTCCGGAGTCCTACGAGCAGTACTTC
CASSMPPESYEQYF
>few|TRBJ2-5|TRBV6-1|TRBD2
TGTGCCAGCAGTCGCCCGACTAGCAAAGAGACCCAGTACTTC
CASSRPTSKETQYF
>NA|TRBJ2-5|TRBV7-9|NA
TGTGCCAGCAGCTTCGGGGGAGGAGCAGAGACCCAGTACTTC
CASSFGGGAETQYF